This T cell receptor (beta chain) was captured by sequencing in a study of cytomegalovirus exposure and HLA in healthy donors. General observations from the study: V- and J-gene trimming in TCR beta was tied to a missense DCLRE1C variant by an analysis performed later.

Germline CDR1 MNHNS, CDR2 SASEGT. V was pared by 6 bases and J by 4 bases, with 15 bases between. The CDR3 covers 14 residues. As to this clone: The antigen is unknown.

PCR primers comprised 60 Vbeta and 13 Jbeta primers. Method: immunoSEQ multiplex PCR; TCRdb's copy keeps in-frame clones and lacks some. The sample lists 150,000 or so clones; around 65% were seen once. This TCR was sampled from a woman aged 30 to 39 in good health and CMV-seropositive. The sequencing input was PBMCs. This rearrangement joins TRBV6-1 to TRBJ2-5, with D possibly matching TRBD2 (7 bases). CDR3 in amino acids: CASREIRGGETQYF. The DNA for the CDR3 is TGTGCCAGCAGAGAAATAAGGGGGGGAGAGACCCAGTACTTC.